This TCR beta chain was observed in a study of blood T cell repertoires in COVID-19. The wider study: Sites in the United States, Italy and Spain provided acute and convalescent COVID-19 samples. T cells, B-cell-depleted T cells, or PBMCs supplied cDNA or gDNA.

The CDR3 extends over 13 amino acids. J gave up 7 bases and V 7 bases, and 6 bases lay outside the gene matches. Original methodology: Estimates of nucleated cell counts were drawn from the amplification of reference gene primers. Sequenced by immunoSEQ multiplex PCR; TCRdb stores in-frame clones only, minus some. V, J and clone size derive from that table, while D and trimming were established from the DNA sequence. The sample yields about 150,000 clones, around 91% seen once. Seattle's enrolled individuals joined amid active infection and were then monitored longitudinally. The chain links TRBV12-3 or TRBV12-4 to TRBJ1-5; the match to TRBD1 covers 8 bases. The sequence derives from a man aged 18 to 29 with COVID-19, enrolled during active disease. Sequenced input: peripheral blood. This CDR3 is CASNGQGGQPQHF. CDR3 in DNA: TGTGCCAGCAATGGACAGGGTGGACAGCCCCAGCATTTT.